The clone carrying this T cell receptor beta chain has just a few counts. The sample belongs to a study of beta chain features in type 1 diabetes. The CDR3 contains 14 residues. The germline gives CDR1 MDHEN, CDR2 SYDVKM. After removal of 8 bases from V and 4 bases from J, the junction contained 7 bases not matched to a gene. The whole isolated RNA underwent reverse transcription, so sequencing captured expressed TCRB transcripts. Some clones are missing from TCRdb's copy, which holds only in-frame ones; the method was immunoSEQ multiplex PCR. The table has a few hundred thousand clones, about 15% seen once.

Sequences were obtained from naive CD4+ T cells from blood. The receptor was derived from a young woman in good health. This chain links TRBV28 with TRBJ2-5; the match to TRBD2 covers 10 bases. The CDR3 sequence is CASESVAGGETQYF. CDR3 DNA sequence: TGTGCCAGCGAGTCGGTAGCGGGAGGAGAGACCCAGTACTTC.